These T cell receptor beta chains were read from a single sample in a study of blood T cells in healthy people across ages. A single record per CDR3 protein comes from TCRdb applying MiXCR to the 5' RACE reads. The table lists about 760,000 distinct CDR3 sequences, roughly 25% of them singletons. The same specimen was also included in a second study, on T cells of mothers and their children.

The sequenced material came from blood. The origin of the receptors is a boy aged 5-17 years in good health. Both conserved end residues are part of each CDR3. D genes are given only for firm matches. The listing skips clone size in some rows; elsewhere it reads once, few, many or a size class.

few,NA,TRBV5-5,TRBJ1-1,CASSLDRGSTEAFF,TGTGCCAGCAGCTTGGATCGGGGGTCCACTGAAGCTTTCTTT
few,TRBD1,TRBV7-2,TRBJ2-2,CASSTTGDGELFF,TGTGCCAGCAGCACTACAGGGGACGGGGAGCTGTTTTTT
NA,TRBD1,TRBV4-2,TRBJ2-7,CATSQLGQGYEQYF,TGTGCCACCAGCCAACTGGGACAGGGTTACGAGCAGTACTTC
NA,NA,TRBV5-1,TRBJ2-2,CASRGAPDTGELFF,TGCGCCAGCAGGGGGGCACCGGACACCGGGGAGCTGTTTTTT
NA,TRBD2,TRBV5-6,TRBJ2-1,CASSYSGTNYNEQFF,TGTGCCAGCAGTTACTCCGGGACTAACTACAATGAGCAGTTCTTC
NA,NA,TRBV6-1,TRBJ2-7,CASKDQSYEQYF,TGTGCCAGCAAGGACCAGTCCTACGAGCAGTACTTC
few,NA,TRBV20-1,TRBJ2-7,CSAESDGTYEQYF,TGCAGTGCCGAATCCGACGGGACCTACGAGCAGTACTTC
few,NA,TRBV4-2,TRBJ2-5,CASSQVGSVQETQYF,TGTGCCAGCAGCCAAGTCGGCTCGGTTCAAGAGACCCAGTACTTC
few,NA,TRBV4-3,TRBJ2-3,CASSQAHKGTDTQYF,TGCGCCAGCAGCCAAGCCCACAAAGGCACAGATACGCAGTATTTT
NA,TRBD1,TRBV2,TRBJ2-7,CASRDRGIHEQYF,TGTGCCAGCAGAGACAGGGGGATTCACGAGCAGTACTTC
NA,NA,TRBV6-1,TRBJ2-2,CASTLNTGELFF,TGTGCCAGCACCCTGAACACCGGGGAGCTGTTTTTT
few,NA,TRBV9,TRBJ1-3,CASSATLGAGNTIYF,TGTGCCAGCAGCGCAACCTTGGGGGCTGGAAACACCATATATTTT
NA,TRBD1,TRBV7-2,TRBJ2-2,CASSMQGARRELFF,TGTGCCAGCAGCATGCAGGGGGCGCGCAGGGAGCTGTTTTTT
NA,NA,TRBV6-1,TRBJ2-1,CASRGFAGSYNEQFF,TGTGCCAGCAGGGGGTTCGCGGGGAGTTACAATGAGCAGTTCTTC
NA,NA,TRBV29-1,TRBJ2-5,CGVAQETQYF,TGCGGCGTAGCGCAAGAGACCCAGTACTTC
NA,NA,TRBV11-2,TRBJ2-7,CASSPGMALYEQYF,TGTGCCAGCAGCCCCGGAATGGCCCTCTACGAGCAGTACTTC
few,TRBD1,TRBV12-5,TRBJ2-3,CASGLVANTGADTQYF,TGTGCTAGTGGTTTGGTGGCCAACACAGGGGCAGATACGCAGTATTTT
NA,NA,TRBV15,TRBJ2-3,CATSRVSGTDTQYF,TGTGCCACCAGCAGAGTGAGCGGGACAGATACGCAGTATTTT
few,NA,TRBV20-1,TRBJ2-7,CSASSGTMSSYEQYF,TGCAGTGCCTCATCCGGGACCATGAGCTCCTACGAGCAGTACTTC
NA,NA,TRBV3-1,TRBJ2-3,CASSQEFPAEASTDTQYF,TGTGCCAGCAGCCAAGAATTCCCTGCGGAGGCAAGCACAGATACGCAGTATTTT
NA,NA,TRBV29-1,TRBJ2-5,CSVGVVGETQYF,TGCAGCGTTGGAGTTGTAGGAGAGACCCAGTACTTC
NA,TRBD1,TRBV10-3,TRBJ1-1,CATLPTRQGPLVNTEAFF,TGTGCCACCCTCCCTACGAGACAGGGACCCCTGGTGAACACTGAAGCTTTCTTT
NA,TRBD2,TRBV3-1,TRBJ2-1,CASSQDRLAGLGEQFF,TGTGCCAGCAGCCAAGATCGGCTAGCGGGCCTCGGTGAGCAGTTCTTC
few,NA,TRBV28,TRBJ2-5,CASSLARHGKVTQYF,TGTGCCAGCAGTTTGGCCAGGCACGGAAAGGTGACCCAGTACTTC
NA,TRBD2,TRBV7-9,TRBJ2-6,CASSLARRGGSGANVLTF,TGTGCCAGCAGCTTAGCGCGGAGGGGAGGGTCTGGGGCCAACGTCCTGACTTTC
NA,NA,TRBV29-1,TRBJ2-6,CSVEQGSGANVLTF,TGCAGCGTGGAACAGGGATCTGGGGCCAACGTCCTGACTTTC
few,NA,TRBV6-5,TRBJ1-4,CASSSADLNEKLFF,TGTGCCAGCAGTTCCGCAGACCTTAATGAAAAACTGTTTTTT
NA,TRBD2,TRBV20-1,TRBJ2-7,CSASPRAGGSRYEQYF,TGCAGTGCTAGTCCTCGAGCGGGAGGATCCCGGTACGAGCAGTACTTC
few,NA,TRBV12-3/TRBV12-4,TRBJ2-1,CASSSMIRVDSYNEQFF,TGTGCCAGCAGTTCCATGATCCGGGTGGACTCCTACAATGAGCAGTTCTTC
NA,TRBD2,TRBV7-2,TRBJ2-7,CAGSLEAGGSYEQYF,TGTGCCGGCAGCTTAGAAGCGGGGGGGAGTTACGAGCAGTACTTC
many,NA,TRBV7-2,TRBJ2-5,CASSSGGGQETQYF,TGTGCCAGCAGCTCAGGGGGGGGACAAGAGACCCAGTACTTC
NA,NA,TRBV5-5,TRBJ2-7,CASSSEGTVFYEQYF,TGTGCCAGCAGCTCGGAGGGGACCGTTTTCTACGAGCAGTACTTC
NA,TRBD2,TRBV6-5,TRBJ2-1,CASNLAGDNEQFF,TGTGCCAGCAACCTAGCGGGAGATAATGAGCAGTTCTTC
NA,NA,TRBV7-9,TRBJ2-3,CASSVREPTDTQYF,TGTGCCAGCAGCGTCAGAGAACCCACAGATACGCAGTATTTT
NA,NA,TRBV11-2,TRBJ2-3,CASSLVKGSSGTDTQYF,TGTGCCAGCAGCTTAGTAAAGGGGTCGTCCGGCACAGATACGCAGTATTTT
few,NA,TRBV6-6,TRBJ2-5,CASRRGTSKETQYF,TGTGCCAGCCGCCGGGGGACGTCTAAAGAGACCCAGTACTTC
few,TRBD1,TRBV7-9,TRBJ2-5,CASSLGTGPYF,TGTGCCAGCAGCTTAGGGACAGGGCCGTACTTC
few,TRBD1,TRBV28,TRBJ1-1,CASSLTGGKAFF,TGTGCCAGCAGTTTAACAGGGGGGAAGGCTTTCTTT
few,NA,TRBV5-7,TRBJ2-5,CASSLEGGRLHQETQYF,TGTGCCAGCAGCTTGGAGGGGGGGAGGCTACATCAAGAGACCCAGTACTTC
many,TRBD1,TRBV11-2,TRBJ2-5,CASSQMGTGGAETQYF,TGTGCCAGCAGCCAAATGGGGACAGGGGGCGCCGAGACCCAGTACTTC
NA,TRBD2,TRBV6-5,TRBJ2-1,CASSFPGTSGGAMYNEQFF,TGTGCCAGCAGTTTCCCCGGGACTAGCGGGGGGGCGATGTACAATGAGCAGTTCTTC
NA,NA,TRBV27,TRBJ1-6,CASSGDFDSPLHF,TGTGCCAGCAGTGGGGATTTCGATTCACCCCTCCACTTT
NA,TRBD1,TRBV5-1,TRBJ2-1,CASTRTGSYNEQFF,TGCGCCAGCACAAGGACAGGCTCCTACAATGAGCAGTTCTTC
NA,TRBD2,TRBV24-1,TRBJ2-5,CATSDLRGGETQYF,TGTGCCACCAGTGATTTGCGGGGGGGCGAGACCCAGTACTTC